The 11 T cell receptor beta chains in this list originate from one sample, sequenced in a study of blood T cells in healthy people across ages. The use of a sample-barcoded 5' primer and a J-beta primer mix characterized a second PCR of about 7 to 12 cycles. TCRdb reanalysed the 5' RACE reads using MiXCR and keeps one entry per CDR3 protein. The sample has 550,000 to 700,000 distinct CDR3 sequences, approximately 30% seen once. The sequencing sample was made of blood. All receptors derive from a woman aged 65 to 85 in good health.

This chain connects TRBV20-1 to TRBJ2-1, with D perhaps TRBD2 (5 bases). Matching the DNA end better, TRBJ2-5 makes the J call doubtful. CDR1 and CDR2 (germline): DFQATT, SNEGSKA (reference sequence). The CDR3 consists of 15 residues. The CDR3 region is CSASKLTSTGETQYF. The CDR3 nucleotides read TGCAGTGCTAGTAAATTGACTTCCACGGGGGAGACCCAGTACTTC.

Only a few counts were recorded for this clonotype. V is TRBV20-1 and J is TRBJ2-2, with 7 positions matching TRBD2. V shed 1 base and J 0 bases; nucleotides not matched to a gene: 8. This CDR3 has 17 residues. Per the germline V gene, CDR1 is DFQATT and CDR2 is SNEGSKA (reference sequence). The CDR3 reads CSARGASGLSNTGELFF. The CDR3 bases are TGCAGTGCTAGAGGGGCTAGCGGACTTTCGAACACCGGGGAGCTGTTTTTT.

The V and J genes are TRBV20-1 and TRBJ2-5; the match to TRBD2 covers 8 bases. The J call is uncertain, as TRBJ2-7 better fits the DNA end. Looked up from germline, CDR1 is DFQATT and CDR2 is SNEGSKA (reference sequence). The CDR3 covers 15 residues. CDR3 DNA: TGCAGTGCTACCGGGACTAGTGCCAGCTCCTACGAGCAGTACTTC. It encodes CSATGTSASSYEQYF.

This clonotype came up a few times. The J gene is TRBJ1-1, the V gene TRBV10-3, with TRBD1 matching over 7 bases. CDR1 and CDR2 (germline): ENHRY, SYGVKD. With V trimmed by 6 bases and J by 1 base, 5 bases remained unmatched. The CDR3 length is 14 residues. The CDR3 DNA sequence: TGTGCCATCAGCCCGGGACAGTCGAACACTGAAGCTTTCTTT. As protein: CAISPGQSNTEAFF.

This chain connects TRBV11-3 to TRBJ2-5; the D gene is possibly TRBD1 (5 bases). The J call may be in error: the DNA end matches TRBJ2-7 better. The CDR3 extends over 14 amino acids. Per the germline V gene, CDR1 is SGHNT and CDR2 is YENEEA. As DNA, the CDR3 is TGTGCCAGCAGCTTATCCAGGGTAATCGGCGAGCAGTACTTC. Translated: CASSLSRVIGEQYF.

This clonotype was picked up many times. The chain is built from TRBV24-1 and TRBJ2-3; D gene unclear. The CDR3 has 16 amino acids. Germline CDR1 reads KGHDR; CDR2 reads SFDVKD. Trimming removed 0 bases from V and 5 bases from J, with 14 bases in between. CDR3 amino acids: CATSDLRFAGRDTQYF. DNA for the CDR3: TGTGCCACCAGTGATTTGAGGTTTGCAGGTAGAGATACGCAGTATTTT.

The genes are TRBV6-2 or TRBV6-3 and TRBJ1-1; 11 bases align to TRBD1. There are 15 residues in the CDR3. J gave up 4 bases and V 6 bases, and 7 bases lay outside the gene matches. Germline assignment: CDR1 MNHEY and CDR2 SVGEGT. CDR3 region: CASRPGQGAVTEAFF. The CDR3 DNA is TGTGCCAGCAGACCTGGACAGGGGGCGGTCACTGAAGCTTTCTTT.

The rearrangement joins TRBV10-3 to TRBJ2-5, with TRBD2 as a possible D gene (5 bases). CDR1 ENHRY and CDR2 SYGVKD come from the germline V gene. This CDR3 is 15 amino acids long. V gave up 4 bases and J gave up 8 bases, with 20 bases separating them. The CDR3 loop is CAISGGLGAKETQYF. CDR3 nucleotides: TGTGCCATCAGTGGAGGCCTGGGAGCTAAGGAAACCCAGTACTTC.

The genes are TRBV29-1 and TRBJ1-6, with TRBD1 matching 7 bases. V gave up 8 bases and J gave up 8 bases; unmatched junction bases: 9. CDR3 length: 13 residues. Germline V CDR1 and CDR2: SQVTM, ANQGSEA. CDR3 DNA sequence: TGCAGCTACAGACAGGGTAGGGATTCACCCCTCCACTTT. It codes for CSYRQGRDSPLHF.

The rearrangement uses TRBV2 and TRBJ1-1, with D possibly TRBD1 on 5 matching bases. Germline CDR1 reads SNHLY; CDR2 reads FYNNEI. The CDR3 runs 14 residues. The V end was cut by 0 bases, the J end by 10 bases, with 15 bases between. The CDR3 region has the DNA TGTGCCAGCAGTGAAGCGTGGGGGGGAACGGGAGCTTTCTTT. The encoded protein is CASSEAWGGTGAFF.

The chain combines TRBV6-1 with TRBJ2-1; the D is unclear. The CDR3 runs to 11 residues. Germline-derived CDR1 and CDR2 are MNHNS and SASEGT. V was clipped by 3 bases and J by 10 bases, with 7 bases between them. This chain's CDR3 is CASSEFGEQFF. CDR3 bases: TGTGCCAGCAGTGAGTTCGGGGAGCAGTTCTTC.